Listed below are T cell receptor beta chains from one sample, sequenced in a study of blood T cell repertoires in COVID-19. The data were produced by immunoSEQ multiplex PCR, yet TCRdb's version contains in-frame clones alone and is incomplete. The sample includes 130,000 or so clones, about four fifths of them seen just once. Sample: peripheral blood. The source is a man aged 60 to 75 with acute or convalescent COVID-19. The CDR3 runs from the conserved cysteine through the conserved F or W. A D gene is named only where the DNA matches it firmly. Not every row has a clone size; where given, it reads once, few, many or a size class.

d_gene	v_gene	abundance	j_gene	CDR3aa	CDR3nt
TRBD1	TRBV7-2	once	TRBJ2-2	CASSSISRGRGTGELFF	TGTGCCAGCAGCTCCATTTCCAGGGGGCGCGGCACCGGGGAGCTGTTTTTT
TRBD2	TRBV6-6	-	TRBJ2-1	CASSGSPGTSGSSEQFF	TGTGCCAGCAGTGGATCCCCCGGGACTAGCGGGAGTAGTGAGCAGTTCTTC
-	TRBV7-3	-	TRBJ2-3	CASSLGLLGGPDTQYF	TGTGCCAGCAGCTTAGGGCTACTAGGTGGCCCAGATACGCAGTATTTT
-	TRBV6-4	-	TRBJ2-1	CASSDWGGNEQFF	TGTGCCAGCAGTGACTGGGGCGGTAATGAGCAGTTCTTC
-	TRBV24-1	-	TRBJ2-1	CATSRPGGEQFF	TGTGCCACCAGTAGGCCCGGAGGTGAGCAGTTCTTC
TRBD2	TRBV5-1	once	TRBJ2-3	CASSSRTSGGPGTDTQYF	TGCGCCAGCAGCTCCCGGACTAGCGGGGGCCCGGGTACAGATACGCAGTATTTT
-	TRBV11-2	-	TRBJ2-2	CASSPLTAPNTGELFF	TGTGCCAGCAGCCCCCTGACAGCCCCGAACACCGGGGAGCTGTTTTTT
TRBD2	TRBV27	few	TRBJ2-7	CASSLLTSGRDEQYF	TGTGCCAGCAGTTTATTAACTAGCGGGAGGGACGAGCAGTACTTC
TRBD2	TRBV5-8	-	TRBJ2-6	CASSFNEGGSLRSGANVLTF	TGTGCCAGCAGCTTTAATGAGGGCGGGAGTCTAAGATCTGGGGCCAACGTCCTGACTTTC
TRBD2	TRBV27	-	TRBJ2-3	CASSFGLAETTQYF	TGTGCCAGCAGTTTTGGACTAGCTGAAACAACGCAGTATTTT
TRBD1	TRBV2	once	TRBJ1-5	CASSERQGAGNQPQHF	TGTGCCAGCAGTGAGAGACAGGGGGCGGGCAATCAGCCCCAGCATTTT
TRBD2	TRBV2	-	TRBJ2-3	CASSGLAGAPISDTQYF	TGTGCCAGCAGCGGACTAGCGGGAGCGCCCATATCAGATACGCAGTATTTT
TRBD1	TRBV13	-	TRBJ2-2	CASIRDRGYTGELFF	TGTGCCAGCATCAGGGACAGGGGCTACACCGGGGAGCTGTTTTTT
-	TRBV6-5	once	TRBJ1-5	CASSDPTEPQHF	TGTGCCAGCAGCGACCCCACGGAGCCACAGCATTTT
-	TRBV5-1	-	TRBJ2-1	CASSLDGQGVNEQFF	TGCGCCAGCAGCTTAGACGGACAAGGGGTGAATGAGCAGTTCTTC
TRBD1	TRBV30	few	TRBJ2-6	CARVAETGGSGANVLTF	TGTGCCCGGGTGGCGGAGACAGGGGGCTCTGGGGCCAACGTCCTGACTTTC
TRBD2	TRBV6-5	-	TRBJ2-7	CASRPEQGTSGGQNF	TGTGCCAGCAGGCCGGAGCAGGGGACTAGCGGGGGACAAAACTTC
TRBD1	TRBV4-1	-	TRBJ2-5	CASSQDGNRGETQYF	TGCGCCAGCAGCCAAGATGGGAACAGGGGCGAGACCCAGTACTTC
TRBD1	TRBV19	-	TRBJ1-5	CASSITGTGMSNQPQHF	TGTGCCAGTAGTATCACCGGGACAGGGATGAGCAATCAGCCCCAGCATTTT
-	TRBV7-3	-	TRBJ2-3	CASSLMASTDTQYF	TGTGCCAGCAGCTTAATGGCTAGCACAGATACGCAGTATTTT
-	TRBV15	-	TRBJ2-2	CATSRDRVGELFF	TGTGCCACCAGCAGAGATCGGGTCGGGGAGCTGTTTTTT
-	TRBV10-3	-	TRBJ2-1	CAISESRAEPRNEQFF	TGTGCCATCAGTGAGTCGAGAGCGGAGCCTCGGAATGAGCAGTTCTTC
TRBD2	TRBV27	-	TRBJ2-3	CASSHMSVAGGPTDTQYF	TGTGCCAGCAGTCATATGTCGGTGGCGGGGGGGCCCACAGATACGCAGTATTTT
-	TRBV10-3	few	TRBJ2-7	CAIWKGWYEQYF	TGTGCCATCTGGAAGGGGTGGTACGAGCAGTACTTC
-	TRBV6-5	-	TRBJ2-7	CASGRDNPPEQYF	TGTGCCAGCGGCCGGGACAATCCTCCCGAGCAGTACTTC
TRBD1	TRBV5-6	-	TRBJ2-1	CASSRGQGLSNEQFF	TGTGCCAGCAGCCGGGGACAGGGTCTTAGCAATGAGCAGTTCTTC
TRBD1	TRBV19	-	TRBJ1-3	CASSGRDRDGGNTIYF	TGTGCCAGTAGTGGCCGGGACAGGGACGGTGGAAACACCATATATTTT
-	TRBV12-2	-	TRBJ2-7	CASRSRDSNYEQYF	TGTGCAAGTCGCTCCCGGGACAGCAACTACGAGCAGTACTTC
TRBD1	TRBV5-1	-	TRBJ1-1	CASSLGFRQGPEAFF	TGCGCCAGCAGCTTGGGGTTTAGACAGGGTCCTGAAGCTTTCTTT
-	TRBV10-3	-	TRBJ1-1	CAISTLSGTEAFF	TGTGCCATCAGTACGCTATCGGGCACTGAAGCTTTCTTT
TRBD2	TRBV4-2	-	TRBJ2-7	CASSQDSTSGSYEQYF	TGTGCCAGCAGCCAAGATTCGACTAGCGGTTCCTACGAGCAGTACTTC
TRBD1	TRBV6-6	-	TRBJ1-3	CASNTGDSGNTIYF	TGTGCCAGTAATACAGGGGACTCTGGAAACACCATATATTTT